This T cell receptor (beta chain) was sequenced during a study of beta chain features in type 1 diabetes. The V end lost 6 bases, the J end lost 0 bases, and 12 bases lay between the germline ends. The CDR3 totals 14 residues. CDR1 is SNHLY and CDR2 is FYNNEI in the germline V gene. Sequencing targeted expressed TCRB transcripts, as all isolated RNA had been reverse transcribed. Using immunoSEQ multiplex PCR, the repertoire was profiled, and TCRdb retains in-frame clones only, with some absent. The sample carries nearly 350,000 clones, roughly 8% recorded once. The TCR comes from a woman aged 18-29 years in good health. This rearrangement joins TRBV2 to TRBJ2-7; maybe TRBD1 (5 bases). The sequenced sample was central memory CD4+ T cells from blood. CDR3 coding DNA: TGTGCCAGCAGCAAGAACAGGAACTCCTACGAGCAGTACTTC. As protein: CASSKNRNSYEQYF. The full variable domain, completed using reference TRBV2 and TRBJ2-7, is EPEVTQTPSHQVTQMGQEVILRCVPISNHLYFYWYRQILGQKVEFLVSFYNNEISEKSEIFDDQFSVERPDGSNFTLKIRSTKLEDSAMYFCASSKNRNSYEQYFGPGTRLTVT.